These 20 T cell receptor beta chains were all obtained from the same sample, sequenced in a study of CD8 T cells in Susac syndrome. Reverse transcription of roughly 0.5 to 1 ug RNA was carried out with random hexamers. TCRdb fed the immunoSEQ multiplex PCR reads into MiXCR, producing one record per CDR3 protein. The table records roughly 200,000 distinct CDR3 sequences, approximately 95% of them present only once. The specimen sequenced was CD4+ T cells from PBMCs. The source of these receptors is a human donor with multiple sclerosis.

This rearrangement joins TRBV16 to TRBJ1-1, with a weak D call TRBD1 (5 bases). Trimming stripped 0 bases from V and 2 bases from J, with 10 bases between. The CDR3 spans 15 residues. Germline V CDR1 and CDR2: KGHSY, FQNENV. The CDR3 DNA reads TGTGCCAGCAGCCAATCCGGGGCGGGAAACACTGAAGCTTTCTTT. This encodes CASSQSGAGNTEAFF.

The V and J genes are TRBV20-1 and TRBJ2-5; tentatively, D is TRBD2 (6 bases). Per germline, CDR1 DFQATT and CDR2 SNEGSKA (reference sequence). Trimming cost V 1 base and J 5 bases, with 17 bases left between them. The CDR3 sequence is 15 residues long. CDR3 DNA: TGCAGTGCTAGAGTTAGTTGGGGGGTTGGGGAGACCCAGTACTTC. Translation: CSARVSWGVGETQYF.

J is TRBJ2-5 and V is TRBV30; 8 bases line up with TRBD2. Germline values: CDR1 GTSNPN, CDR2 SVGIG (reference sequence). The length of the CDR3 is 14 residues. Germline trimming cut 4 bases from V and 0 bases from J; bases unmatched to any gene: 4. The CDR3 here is CAWTNGGDQETQYF. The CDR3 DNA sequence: TGTGCCTGGACAAACGGGGGGGACCAAGAGACCCAGTACTTC.

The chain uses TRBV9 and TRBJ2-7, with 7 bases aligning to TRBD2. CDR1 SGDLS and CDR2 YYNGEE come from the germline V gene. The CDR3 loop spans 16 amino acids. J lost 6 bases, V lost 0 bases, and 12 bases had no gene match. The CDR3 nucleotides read TGTGCCAGCAGCGTAGGGGAGGGCAGGGAGGGAGGCGAGCAGTACTTC. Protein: CASSVGEGREGGEQYF.

The CDR3 nucleotides are TGTGCCAGCAGCTCGACCGGGACATATGATGAAAAACTGTTTTTT. As protein: CASSSTGTYDEKLFF. This sequence joins TRBV7-9 and TRBJ1-4; D possibly corresponds to TRBD1 (6 bases). Germline V gene data show CDR1 as SEHNR and CDR2 as FQNEAQ (reference sequence). The ends were cut back, 4 bases at V and 6 bases at J, with 15 bases in the middle. The CDR3 is made up of 15 amino acids.

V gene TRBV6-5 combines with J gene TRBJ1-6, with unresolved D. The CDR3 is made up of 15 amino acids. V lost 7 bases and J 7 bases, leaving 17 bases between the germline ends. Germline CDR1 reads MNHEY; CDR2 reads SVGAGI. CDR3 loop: CASTSSGPRNSPLHF. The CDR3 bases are TGTGCCAGCACCTCCTCTGGACCACGGAATTCACCCCTCCACTTT.

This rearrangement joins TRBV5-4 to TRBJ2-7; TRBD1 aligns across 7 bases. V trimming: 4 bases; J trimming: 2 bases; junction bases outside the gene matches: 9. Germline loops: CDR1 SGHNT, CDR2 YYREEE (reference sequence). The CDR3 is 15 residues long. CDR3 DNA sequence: TGTGCCAGCAGCCCCCCCGGGACAGCCACCTACGAGCAGTACTTC. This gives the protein CASSPPGTATYEQYF.

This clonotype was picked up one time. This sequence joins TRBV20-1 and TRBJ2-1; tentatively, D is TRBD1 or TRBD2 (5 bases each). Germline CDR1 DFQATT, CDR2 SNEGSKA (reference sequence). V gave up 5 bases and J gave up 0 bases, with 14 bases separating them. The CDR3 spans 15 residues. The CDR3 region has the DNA TGCAGTGCTCGTCGGGACCGTCGCTCCTACAATGAGCAGTTCTTC. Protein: CSARRDRRSYNEQFF.

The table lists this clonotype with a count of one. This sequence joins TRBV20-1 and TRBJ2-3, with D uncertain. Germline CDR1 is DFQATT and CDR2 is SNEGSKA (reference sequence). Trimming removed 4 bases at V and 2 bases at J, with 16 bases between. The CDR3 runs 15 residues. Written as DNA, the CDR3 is TGCAGTGCTAAGCTCGGGCTCGCTCTCACAGATACGCAGTATTTT. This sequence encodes CSAKLGLALTDTQYF.

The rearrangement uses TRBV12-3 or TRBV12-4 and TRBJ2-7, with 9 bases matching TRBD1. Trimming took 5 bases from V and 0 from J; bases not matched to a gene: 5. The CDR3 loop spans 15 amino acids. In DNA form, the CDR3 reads TGTGCCAGCAGTCCGGGACAGGGAGGCTCCTACGAGCAGTACTTC. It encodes CASSPGQGGSYEQYF.

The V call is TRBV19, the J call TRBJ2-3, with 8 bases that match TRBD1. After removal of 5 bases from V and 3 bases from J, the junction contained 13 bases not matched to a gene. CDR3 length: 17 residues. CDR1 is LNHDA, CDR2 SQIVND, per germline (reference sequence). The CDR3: CASSPYRGIRDTDTQYF. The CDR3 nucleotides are TGTGCCAGTAGTCCCTACAGGGGGATCCGCGATACAGATACGCAGTATTTT.

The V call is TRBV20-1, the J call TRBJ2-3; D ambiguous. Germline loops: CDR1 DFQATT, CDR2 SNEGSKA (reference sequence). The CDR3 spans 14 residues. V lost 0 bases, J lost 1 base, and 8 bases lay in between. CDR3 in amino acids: CSARDYQGTDTQYF. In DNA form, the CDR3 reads TGCAGTGCTAGAGATTATCAGGGCACAGATACGCAGTATTTT.

The chain's CDR3 is CASSLYGTGSYNEQFF. The CDR3 region has the DNA TGTGCCAGCAGCTTATACGGGACAGGGTCCTACAATGAGCAGTTCTTC. V and J are TRBV3-1 and TRBJ2-1, with TRBD1 matching over 9 bases. From germline, CDR1 is LGHDT and CDR2 YNNKEL (reference sequence). The V and J ends lost 5 bases and 1 base, in that order; junction bases with no gene match: 6. This CDR3 region has 16 residues.

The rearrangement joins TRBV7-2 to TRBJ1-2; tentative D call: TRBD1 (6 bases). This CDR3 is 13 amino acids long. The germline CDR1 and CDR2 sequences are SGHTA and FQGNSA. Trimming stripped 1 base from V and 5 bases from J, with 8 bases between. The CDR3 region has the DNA TGTGCCAGCAGCTTAGGAGGGGGTTATGGCTACACCTTC. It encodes CASSLGGGYGYTF.

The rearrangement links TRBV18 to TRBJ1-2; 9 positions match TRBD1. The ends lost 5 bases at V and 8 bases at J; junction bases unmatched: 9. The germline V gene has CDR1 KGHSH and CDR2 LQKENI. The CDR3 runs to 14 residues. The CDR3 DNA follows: TGTGCCAGCTCATGGGACAGGGTGGATCCAGGCTACACCTTC. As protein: CASSWDRVDPGYTF.

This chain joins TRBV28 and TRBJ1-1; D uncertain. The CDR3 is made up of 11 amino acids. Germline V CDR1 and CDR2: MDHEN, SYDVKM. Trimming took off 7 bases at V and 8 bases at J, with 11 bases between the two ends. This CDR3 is CASNSGIEAFF. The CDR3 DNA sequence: TGTGCCAGCAACTCCGGGATAGAAGCTTTCTTT.

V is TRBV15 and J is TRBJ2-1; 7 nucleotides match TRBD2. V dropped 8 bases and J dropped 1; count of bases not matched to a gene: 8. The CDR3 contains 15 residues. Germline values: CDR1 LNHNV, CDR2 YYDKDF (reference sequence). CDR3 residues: CATLRAGGSYNEQFF. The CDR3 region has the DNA TGTGCCACCTTAAGGGCCGGGGGGTCCTACAATGAGCAGTTCTTC.

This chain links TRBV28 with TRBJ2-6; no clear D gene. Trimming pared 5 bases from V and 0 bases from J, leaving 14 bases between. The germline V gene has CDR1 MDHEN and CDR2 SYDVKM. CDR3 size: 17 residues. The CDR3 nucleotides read TGTGCCAGCAGTCCGATCGACGGTAACTCTGGGGCCAACGTCCTGACTTTC. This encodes CASSPIDGNSGANVLTF.

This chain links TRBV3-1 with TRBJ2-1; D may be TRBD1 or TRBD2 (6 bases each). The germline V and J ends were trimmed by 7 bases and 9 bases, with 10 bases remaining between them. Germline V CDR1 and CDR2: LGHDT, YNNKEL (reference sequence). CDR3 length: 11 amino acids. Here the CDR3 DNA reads TGTGCCAGCAAGGGGGGCGGTGAGCAGTTCTTC. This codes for CASKGGGEQFF.

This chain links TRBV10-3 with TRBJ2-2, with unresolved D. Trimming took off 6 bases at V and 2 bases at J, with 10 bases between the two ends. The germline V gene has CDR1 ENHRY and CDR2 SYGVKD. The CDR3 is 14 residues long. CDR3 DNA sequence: TGTGCCATCAGCGGCGCACCCAACACCGGGGAGCTGTTTTTT. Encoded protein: CAISGAPNTGELFF.